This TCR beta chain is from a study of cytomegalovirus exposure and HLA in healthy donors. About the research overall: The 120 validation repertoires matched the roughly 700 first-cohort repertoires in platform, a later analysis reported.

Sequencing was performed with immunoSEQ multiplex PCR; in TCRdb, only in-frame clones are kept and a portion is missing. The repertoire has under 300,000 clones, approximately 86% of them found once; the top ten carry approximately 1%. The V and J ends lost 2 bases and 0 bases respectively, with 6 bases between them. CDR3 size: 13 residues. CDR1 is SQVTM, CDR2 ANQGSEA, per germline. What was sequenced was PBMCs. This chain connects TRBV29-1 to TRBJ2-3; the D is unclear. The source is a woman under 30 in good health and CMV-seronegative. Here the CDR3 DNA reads TGCAGCGTTGAACAGGCTAGCACAGATACGCAGTATTTT. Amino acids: CSVEQASTDTQYF.